The entry below gives a single T cell receptor beta chain sequence along with its context. The antigen this receptor binds is unknown. No qualities accompany the bases; no much larger clone lies one base away. In addition, sequencing in three donor pairs included unstimulated CD8+ effector memory subsets alongside CD4+ naive, CD8+ naive, CD8+ TEMRA and CD4+ memory subsets. TCRbeta CDR3 sequencing was performed on sorted unstimulated T cells and on proliferating T cells recovered from mixed lymphocyte reactions. Fresh whole blood from over 8 HLA-typed healthy donors was used to isolate PBMCs. The source of the sample is a study of siplizumab effects on memory and regulatory T cells (dated by TCRdb to between 2018 and 2021). Concerning the study at large: The study examined how the anti-CD2 antibody siplizumab affects alloreactive T-cell subsets in allogeneic mixed lymphocyte reactions built from human PBMCs. The full study reports these points: Among mappable alloreactive CD4+ clones, the Treg-derived fraction averaged 68.8% with siplizumab versus 26.9% in control reactions. Roughly 80-97% of proliferating CD4+ or CD8+ clones could not be assigned a naive or memory phenotype. Unstimulated naive T cells appeared to be more diverse than memory T cells, and naive cells seemed to make a substantial contribution to the alloresponse. Siplizumab significantly lowered the cumulative frequency of alloreactive sequences that could be traced to unstimulated CD4+ memory T cells. Because sequences below about 10^-5 frequency were poorly captured, only a minor fraction of alloreactive clones could be mapped to unstimulated subsets. Whether proliferating Tregs from siplizumab cultures actually had suppressive function was not functionally confirmed.

According to the germline V gene (reference sequence), CDR1 reads LNHDA and CDR2 reads SQIVND. The CDR3 runs 16 amino acids, cysteine and phenylalanine included. Of the read, only the CDR3 DNA is kept; its 48 bases are in frame from base 1. Library construction relied on the immunoSEQ multiplex PCR assay. The deep sequencing platform assayed about 91,000 TCR templates per sample. Genomic DNA extracted from sorted T cells was used for TCRbeta CDR3 sequencing. Per the authors' processing: The R programming language was used for the clonal analysis of the TCRbeta CDR3 data. Unstimulated samples were compared with post-reaction CFSE-low samples to define alloreactive CD4+ and CD8+ clones. Regulatory or non-regulatory origin was assigned to alloreactive CD4+ clones by matching of sequences to sorted unstimulated Treg and non-Treg repertoires. Held by TCRdb, this immuneACCESS table contains in-frame sequences only and omits some clones. Under half of the omission traces to an unresolved V gene where checked; the cause of the rest is unknown. D and trimming were read from the DNA, whereas the V and J calls and clone size are those reported in that table. The sample records about 56,000 clones, around 97% of which are singletons. The ten largest clonotypes hold less than 1.1% of the sample.

The receptor was isolated from a human donor in good health. Recombination connected TRBV19 to TRBJ2-5; a stretch of 9 junction bases matches TRBD1. The J call may be faulty, since TRBJ2-7 better matches the DNA end. Input material: naive CD8+ T cells sorted from blood. The label giving this sample's cell subset or site can be read as: unstimulated naive T cells. The nucleotide sequence reads as follows: TGTGCCAGTAGTCCTTACCGTGGACAGGGGACCTACGAGCAGTACTTC. Its amino acids are CASSPYRGQGTYEQYF.